This is a list of T cell receptor beta chains from one sample in a study of shared clonotypes between healthy human individuals. Libraries were prepared by immunoSEQ multiplex PCR; TCRdb keeps only in-frame clonotypes and omits some of them. The data contain over 400,000 clones, 90% to 97% of them singletons. Sequences were obtained from naive CD4+ T cells sorted from blood. All receptors come from a woman in her thirties in good health. The CDR3 runs from the conserved cysteine through the conserved F or W. The D gene is left open where the match is weak. Clone sizes are given selectively: once, few, many, or a class where the clone is expanded.

TRBV6-6	16	NA	TRBJ2-7	NA	TGTGCCAGCAGTTACTTTGGGGACCGGGGGAGCGCCGAGCAGTACTTC	CASSYFGDRGSAEQYF
TRBV5-1	15	TRBD1	TRBJ1-1	NA	TGCGCCAGCAGCTTGGTTGTTCGACAGGGCACTGAAGCTTTCTTT	CASSLVVRQGTEAFF
TRBV5-4	14	NA	TRBJ1-4	NA	TGTGCCAGCAGCTTGGCAGGGGTGAATGAAAAACTGTTTTTT	CASSLAGVNEKLFF
TRBV6-6	12	NA	TRBJ2-7	NA	TGTGCCAGCAGTAAAAGCGGCTACGAGCAGTACTTC	CASSKSGYEQYF
TRBV7-8	14	NA	TRBJ1-5	NA	TGTGCCAGCACCCGCCCGTATAGCAATCAGCCCCAGCATTTT	CASTRPYSNQPQHF
TRBV5-4	13	NA	TRBJ2-7	NA	TGTGCCAGCAGCTTTTTGGCGGACTACGAGCAGTACTTC	CASSFLADYEQYF
TRBV2	15	NA	TRBJ2-1	once	TGTGCCAGCAGTGACAGGGTAAGGAGTGGCCATGAGCAGTTCTTC	CASSDRVRSGHEQFF
TRBV6-5	15	NA	TRBJ1-3	NA	TGTGCCAGCAGTTACTACCAGGGTTCTGGAAACACCATATATTTT	CASSYYQGSGNTIYF
TRBV27	13	NA	TRBJ2-7	NA	TGTGCCAGCAGTTCCCGGCTGGGGGTCGAGCAGTACTTC	CASSSRLGVEQYF
TRBV5-1	15	TRBD2	TRBJ2-7	NA	TGCGCCAGCAGCCCGAGGACTAGCGGCACCTACGAGCAGTACTTC	CASSPRTSGTYEQYF
TRBV5-1	15	TRBD2	TRBJ2-1	NA	TGCGCCAGCAGCCCGACTAGCGGGAGCTACAATGAGCAGTTCTTC	CASSPTSGSYNEQFF
TRBV5-6	16	TRBD1	TRBJ1-2	NA	TGTGCCAGCAGCGGCTACAGGGGAGACCCTTACTATGGCTACACCTTC	CASSGYRGDPYYGYTF
TRBV4-1	16	NA	TRBJ1-3	NA	TGCGCCAGCAGCCACCCCGGATGGGACGTTGGAAACACCATATATTTT	CASSHPGWDVGNTIYF
TRBV10-3	12	NA	TRBJ2-7	NA	TGTGCCATCAGTGAAAGAGGATACGAGCAGTACTTC	CAISERGYEQYF
TRBV14	16	NA	TRBJ2-1	NA	TGTGCCAGCAGCCAAGAGGGAACGGGGGCCTACAATGAGCAGTTCTTC	CASSQEGTGAYNEQFF
TRBV6-5	12	NA	TRBJ2-5	NA	TGTGCCAGCAGTTACTCGACGGGCGAACAGTACTTC	CASSYSTGEQYF